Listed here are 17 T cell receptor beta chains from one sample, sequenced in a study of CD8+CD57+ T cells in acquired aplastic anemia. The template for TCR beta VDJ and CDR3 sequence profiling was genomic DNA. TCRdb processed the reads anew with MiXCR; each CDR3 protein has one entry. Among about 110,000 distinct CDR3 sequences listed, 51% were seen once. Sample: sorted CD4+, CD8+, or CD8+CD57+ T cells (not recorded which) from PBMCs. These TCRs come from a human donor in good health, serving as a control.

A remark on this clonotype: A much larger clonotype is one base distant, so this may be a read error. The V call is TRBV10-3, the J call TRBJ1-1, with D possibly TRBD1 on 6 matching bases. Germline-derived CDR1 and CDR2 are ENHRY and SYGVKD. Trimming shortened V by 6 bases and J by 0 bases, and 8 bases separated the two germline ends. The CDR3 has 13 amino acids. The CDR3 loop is CAISWTVNTEAFF. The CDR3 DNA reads TGTGCCATCAGCTGGACAGTGAACACTGAAGCTTTCTTT.

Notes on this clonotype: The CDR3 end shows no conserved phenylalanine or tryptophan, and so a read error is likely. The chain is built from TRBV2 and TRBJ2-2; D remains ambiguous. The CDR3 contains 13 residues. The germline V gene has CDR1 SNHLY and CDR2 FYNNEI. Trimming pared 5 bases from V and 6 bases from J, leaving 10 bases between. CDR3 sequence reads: CASSLLVAGELFS. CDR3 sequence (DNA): TGTGCCAGCAGTTTATTGGTGGCCGGGGAGCTGTTTTCT.

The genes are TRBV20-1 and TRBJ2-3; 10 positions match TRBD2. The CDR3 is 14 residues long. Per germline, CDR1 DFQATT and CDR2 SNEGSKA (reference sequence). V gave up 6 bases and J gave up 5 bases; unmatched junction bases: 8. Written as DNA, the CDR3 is TGCAGTGCACTGAGCGGGGGGGCCGGAGATACGCAGTATTTT. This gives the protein CSALSGGAGDTQYF.

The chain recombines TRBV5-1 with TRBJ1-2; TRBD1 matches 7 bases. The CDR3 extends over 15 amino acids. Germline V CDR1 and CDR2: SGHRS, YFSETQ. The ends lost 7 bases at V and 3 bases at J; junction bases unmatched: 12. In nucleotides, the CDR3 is TGCGCCAGCGCTCCGACAGGGCTCGGGTACTATGGCTACACCTTC. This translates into CASAPTGLGYYGYTF.

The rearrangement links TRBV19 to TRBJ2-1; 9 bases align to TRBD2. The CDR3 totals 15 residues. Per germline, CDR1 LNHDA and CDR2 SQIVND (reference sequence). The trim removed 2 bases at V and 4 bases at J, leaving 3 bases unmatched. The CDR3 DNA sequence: TGTGCCAGTAGTATACGCGGGGGGGTTTACAATGAGCAGTTCTTC. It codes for CASSIRGGVYNEQFF.

CDR3 DNA sequence: TGTGCCAGTAGGGGTCAGGGGCCCCTTATTTTCACCGGGGAGCTGTTTTTT. It specifies CASRGQGPLIFTGELFF. This sequence joins TRBV19 and TRBJ2-2; maybe TRBD1 (6 bases). CDR3 length: 17 amino acids. Trimming removed 6 bases at V and 4 bases at J, with 21 bases between. Germline V gene data show CDR1 as LNHDA and CDR2 as SQIVND (reference sequence).

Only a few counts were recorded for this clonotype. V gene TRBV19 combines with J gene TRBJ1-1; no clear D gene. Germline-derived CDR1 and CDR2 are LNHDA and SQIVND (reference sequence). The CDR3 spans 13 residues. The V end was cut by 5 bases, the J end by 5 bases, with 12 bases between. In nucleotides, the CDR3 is TGTGCCAGTAGTTGGTTTTCTGAAACTGAAGCTTTCTTT. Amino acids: CASSWFSETEAFF.

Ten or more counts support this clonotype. The CDR3 reads CASSVTGGEDNEQFF. The CDR3 bases are TGTGCCAGCAGCGTAACAGGGGGCGAAGACAATGAGCAGTTCTTC. The J gene is TRBJ2-1, the V gene TRBV9; TRBD1 aligns across 9 bases. CDR1 is SGDLS, CDR2 YYNGEE, per germline. With V trimmed by 1 base and J by 5 bases, 4 bases remained unmatched. There are 15 residues in the CDR3. Full variable domain (missing parts from reference TRBV9 and TRBJ2-1): DSGVTQTPKHLITATGQRVTLRCSPRSGDLSVYWYQQSLDQGLQFLIQYYNGEERAKGNILERFSAQQFPDLHSELNLSSLELGDSALYFCASSVTGGEDNEQFFGPGTRLTVL.

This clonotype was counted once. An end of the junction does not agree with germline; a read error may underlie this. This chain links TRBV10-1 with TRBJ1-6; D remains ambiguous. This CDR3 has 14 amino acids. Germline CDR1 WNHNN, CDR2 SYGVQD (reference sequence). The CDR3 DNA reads TGTGCCGCCCGGTCCAGCTCCTATAATTCACCCCTCCACTTT. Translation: CAARSSSYNSPLHF.

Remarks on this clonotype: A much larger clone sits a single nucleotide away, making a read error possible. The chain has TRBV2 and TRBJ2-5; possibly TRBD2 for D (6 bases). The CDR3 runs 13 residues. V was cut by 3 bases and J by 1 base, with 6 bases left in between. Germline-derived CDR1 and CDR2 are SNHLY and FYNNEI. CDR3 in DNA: TGTGCCAGCAGTGAGCGGGGCCAAGAGACCCAGTACTTC. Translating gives CASSERGQETQYF.

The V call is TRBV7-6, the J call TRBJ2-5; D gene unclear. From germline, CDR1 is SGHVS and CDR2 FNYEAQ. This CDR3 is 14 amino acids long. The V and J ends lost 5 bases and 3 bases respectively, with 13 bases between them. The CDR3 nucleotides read TGTGCCAGCAGCCCGGACCGGAAGGAAGAGACCCAGTACTTC. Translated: CASSPDRKEETQYF.

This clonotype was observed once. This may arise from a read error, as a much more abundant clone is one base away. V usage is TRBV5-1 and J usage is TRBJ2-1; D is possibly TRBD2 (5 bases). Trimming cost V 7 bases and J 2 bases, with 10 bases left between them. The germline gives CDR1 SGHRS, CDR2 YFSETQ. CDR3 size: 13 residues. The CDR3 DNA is TGCGCCAGCGTAGGGAGCCCCTACAATGAGCAGTTCTTC. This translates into CASVGSPYNEQFF.

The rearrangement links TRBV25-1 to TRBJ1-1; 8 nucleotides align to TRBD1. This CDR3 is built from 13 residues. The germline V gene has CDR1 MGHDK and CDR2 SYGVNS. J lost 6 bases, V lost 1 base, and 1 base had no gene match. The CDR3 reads CASSESGGPEAFF. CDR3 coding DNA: TGTGCCAGCAGTGAATCAGGGGGCCCTGAAGCTTTCTTT.

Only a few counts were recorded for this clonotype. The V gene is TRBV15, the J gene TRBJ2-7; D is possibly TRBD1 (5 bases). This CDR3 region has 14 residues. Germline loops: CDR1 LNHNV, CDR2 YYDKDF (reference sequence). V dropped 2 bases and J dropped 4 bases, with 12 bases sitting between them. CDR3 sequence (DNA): TGTGCCACCAGCAGACAACTGGACACATACGAGCAGTACTTC. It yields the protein CATSRQLDTYEQYF. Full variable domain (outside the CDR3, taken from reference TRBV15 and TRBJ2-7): DAMVIQNPRYQVTQFGKPVTLSCSQTLNHNVMYWYQQKSSQAPKLLFHYYDKDFNNEADTPDNFQSRRPNTSFCFLDIRSPGLGDTAMYLCATSRQLDTYEQYFGPGTRLTVT.

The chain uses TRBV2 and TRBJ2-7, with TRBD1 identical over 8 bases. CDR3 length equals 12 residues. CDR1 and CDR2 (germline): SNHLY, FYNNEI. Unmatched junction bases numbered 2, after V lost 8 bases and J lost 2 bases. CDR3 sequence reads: CASAGQAYEQYF. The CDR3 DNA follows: TGTGCCAGCGCGGGACAGGCCTACGAGCAGTACTTC.

The CDR3, as DNA: TGCAGTGCTAGAGGGGAGACAGGGGCGAACACCGGGGAGCTGTTTTTT. It yields the protein CSARGETGANTGELFF. The chain links TRBV20-1 to TRBJ2-2; 8 bases agree with TRBD1. The CDR3 sequence is 16 residues long. Trimming took 1 base from V and 0 from J; bases not matched to a gene: 4. The germline CDR1 and CDR2 sequences are DFQATT and SNEGSKA (reference sequence).

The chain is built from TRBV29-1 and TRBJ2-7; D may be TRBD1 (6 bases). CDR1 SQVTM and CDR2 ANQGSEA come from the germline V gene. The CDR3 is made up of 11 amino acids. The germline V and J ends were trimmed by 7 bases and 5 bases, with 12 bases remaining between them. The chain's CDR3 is CSAKTGDEQYF. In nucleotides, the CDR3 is TGCAGCGCTAAGACAGGTGACGAGCAGTACTTC.